A single sample is the source of the 14 T cell receptor beta chains below, sequenced in a study of lymphopenia after photon versus proton radiotherapy. Profiled with immunoSEQ multiplex PCR; TCRdb holds only in-frame clones, not every one. The sample includes about 68,000 clones, approximately 91% of them seen just once. The specimen was peripheral blood, collected from a patient treated with photon-based radiotherapy. Every receptor here comes from a woman in her seventies with pancreatic cancer.

The rearrangement uses TRBV6-4 and TRBJ2-2; D call uncertain. The germline V gene encodes CDR1 MRHNA and CDR2 SNTAGT. This CDR3 spans 12 amino acids. The V gene lost 3 bases and the J gene lost 6 bases, with 5 bases spanning the gap. The CDR3 DNA is TGTGCCAGCAGTGATCTCTCCGGGGAGCTGTTTTTT. Translating gives CASSDLSGELFF.

The V gene is TRBV7-3, the J gene TRBJ2-7; 9 bases fit TRBD2. The CDR3 extends over 17 amino acids. Germline trimming cut 4 bases from V and 7 bases from J; bases unmatched to any gene: 17. CDR1 and CDR2 (germline): SGHTA, FQGTGA. In DNA form, the CDR3 reads TGTGCCAGCAGCTCCCGGAGGTTGCGGGAGGGCCTGGGGGAGCAGTACTTC. Translation: CASSSRRLREGLGEQYF.

The genes are TRBV7-2 and TRBJ2-3; tentatively, D is TRBD1 (6 bases). The CDR3 is 15 residues long. From germline, CDR1 is SGHTA and CDR2 FQGNSA. Trimming took off 5 bases at V and 0 bases at J, with 12 bases between the two ends. The CDR3 DNA reads as TGTGCCAGCAGCCACGGACAGTCTAGCACAGATACGCAGTATTTT. Protein product: CASSHGQSSTDTQYF.

This clone was seen just once. The J gene is TRBJ1-1, the V gene TRBV19, with 7 bases that match TRBD1. CDR3 length: 15 residues. The V and J ends lost 6 bases and 5 bases, in that order; junction bases with no gene match: 12. CDR1 and CDR2 from the germline V gene are LNHDA and SQIVND (reference sequence). This chain's CDR3 is CASRSQGGKGTEAFF. The CDR3, as DNA: TGTGCCAGTAGATCTCAGGGGGGCAAGGGAACTGAAGCTTTCTTT.

The rearrangement links TRBV2 to TRBJ1-2; 7 bases fit TRBD1. Germline loops: CDR1 SNHLY, CDR2 FYNNEI. This CDR3 has 13 amino acids. V trimming: 6 bases; J trimming: 4 bases; junction bases outside the gene matches: 5. CDR3 sequence (DNA): TGTGCCAGCAGCCGGGACAGCTCCTATGGCTACACCTTC. This encodes CASSRDSSYGYTF.

This sequence joins TRBV5-4 and TRBJ1-1, with D maybe TRBD1 (5 bases). V was cut by 4 bases and J by 4 bases, with 14 bases left in between. The CDR3 sequence is 14 residues long. Germline CDR1 and CDR2: SGHNT and YYREEE (reference sequence). CDR3 bases: TGTGCCAGCAGCCCCAGCCCACAGGTCACTGAAGCTTTCTTT. Protein product: CASSPSPQVTEAFF.

Only one count was recorded for this clone. The chain is built from TRBV4-2 and TRBJ2-1; TRBD2 matches 15 bases. The CDR3 is 16 residues long. The junction had 5 bases not matched to a gene; V was cut back by 4 bases and J by 7 bases. CDR1 and CDR2 from the germline V gene are LGHNA and YNFKEQ. The CDR3 bases are TGTGCCAGCAGCCCGGCGGGGACTAGCGGGAGGAATGAGCAGTTCTTC. This gives the protein CASSPAGTSGRNEQFF.

The gene calls are TRBV7-2 and TRBJ1-1; D remains unclear. From germline, CDR1 is SGHTA and CDR2 FQGNSA. Between the trimmed V and J ends, which lost 3 bases and 5 bases, there was a span of 10 bases. CDR3 length: 13 amino acids. The chain's CDR3 is CASSLEVGTEAFF. DNA for the CDR3: TGTGCCAGCAGCTTGGAGGTGGGAACTGAAGCTTTCTTT.

The CDR3 reads CASSFRTSGRYEQYF. The CDR3 bases are TGCGCCAGCAGCTTTCGGACTAGCGGGAGGTACGAGCAGTACTTC. The V and J genes are TRBV5-1 and TRBJ2-7; 14 bases match TRBD2. Germline CDR1 reads SGHRS; CDR2 reads YFSETQ. J was trimmed by 4 bases and V by 2 bases; bases with no gene match: 2. The CDR3 spans 15 residues.

The J gene is TRBJ1-1, the V gene TRBV6-6; 8 bases map to TRBD1. The germline CDR1 and CDR2 sequences are MNHNY and SVGAGI (reference sequence). The CDR3 is made up of 14 amino acids. The V segment lost 7 bases and the J segment 1 base; nucleotides outside the gene matches: 5. CDR3 residues: CASTRTGRNTEAFF. CDR3 sequence (DNA): TGTGCCAGCACTAGGACAGGGCGGAACACTGAAGCTTTCTTT.

The chain joins TRBV28 to TRBJ1-4, with 11 bases fitting TRBD1. Trimming at V came to 5 bases and at J to 7 bases, leaving 3 bases not matched to a gene. This CDR3 comprises 14 residues. Germline loops: CDR1 MDHEN, CDR2 SYDVKM. Here the CDR3 DNA reads TGTGCCAGCAGTACGGGACAGGGGGGTGAAAAACTGTTTTTT. Amino acid sequence: CASSTGQGGEKLFF.

This chain joins TRBV9 and TRBJ2-2, with 8 bases aligning to TRBD2. Trimming took 7 bases from V and 3 from J; bases not matched to a gene: 8. CDR3 length: 15 residues. CDR1 SGDLS and CDR2 YYNGEE come from the germline V gene. The DNA of the CDR3 is TGTGCCAGCGCCCTCCGGGAGGGCCACACCGGGGAGCTGTTTTTT. It is translated as CASALREGHTGELFF.

The rearrangement joins TRBV4-1 to TRBJ2-5, with D perhaps matching TRBD2 (6 bases). The germline V and J ends were trimmed by 3 bases and 5 bases, with 22 bases remaining between them. Germline V gene sequence: CDR1 MGHRA, CDR2 YSYEKL. CDR3 length: 17 amino acids. The CDR3 loop reads CASSHRRVRDLLETQYF. The CDR3 nucleotides are TGCGCCAGCAGCCATCGTCGGGTGCGGGACTTATTGGAGACCCAGTACTTC.

V is TRBV15 and J is TRBJ2-5; D is perhaps TRBD1 or TRBD2 (5 bases each). The CDR3 contains 15 residues. Germline V CDR1 and CDR2: LNHNV, YYDKDF (reference sequence). V lost 5 bases and J lost 1, with 14 bases in between. CDR3 bases: TGTGCCACCAGCGGATGGTCAGGGACCCAAGAGACCCAGTACTTC. It encodes CATSGWSGTQETQYF.